Presented here are 23 T cell receptor beta chains from one specimen sequenced in a study of beta chain features in type 1 diabetes. TCRB transcripts that were expressed got sequenced, as all of the isolated RNA had been reverse transcribed. Assay used: immunoSEQ multiplex PCR; TCRdb lists only in-frame clones, some missing. The sample consists of about 360,000 clones, around 12% of them appearing once. The sample consisted of naive CD4+ T cells from blood. The receptor set was obtained from a man younger than 30 in good health.

This sequence joins TRBV4-3 and TRBJ1-5, with D perhaps matching TRBD1 (6 bases). CDR1 and CDR2 from the germline V gene are LGHNA and YSLEER. With 1 base removed from V and 11 bases from J, the gap between germline ends came to 15 bases. The CDR3 loop spans 14 amino acids. The CDR3 DNA follows: TGCGCCAGCAGCCAAGTGTTGGGGTCAGGGGCCCAGCATTTT. This translates into CASSQVLGSGAQHF.

A few counts support this clone. This chain connects TRBV28 to TRBJ1-2; a possible D gene is TRBD1 (5 bases). V gave up 9 bases and J gave up 2 bases, with 16 bases separating them. CDR3 length equals 14 residues. The germline gives CDR1 MDHEN, CDR2 SYDVKM. This CDR3 is CASLGGGPNYGYTF. CDR3 sequence (DNA): TGTGCCAGTCTTGGGGGAGGGCCCAACTATGGCTACACCTTC.

The table lists this clone with a count of one. V gene TRBV5-8 combines with J gene TRBJ1-2; D ambiguous. The CDR3 contains 14 residues. Germline V gives CDR1 SGHTS, CDR2 YDEGEE. Trimming stripped 4 bases from V and 3 bases from J, with 13 bases between. CDR3 loop: CASSPGRSDYGYTF. The CDR3 coding sequence is TGTGCCAGCAGCCCAGGTCGGTCAGACTATGGCTACACCTTC.

V gene TRBV18 combines with J gene TRBJ2-6, with D possibly TRBD1 on 6 matching bases. V lost 5 bases, J lost 0 bases, and 14 bases lay in between. CDR1 and CDR2 (germline): KGHSH, LQKENI. There are 17 residues in the CDR3. CDR3 amino acids: CASSDRTVGSGANVLTF. DNA of the CDR3: TGTGCCAGCTCAGATCGGACAGTAGGCTCTGGGGCCAACGTCCTGACTTTC.

V gene TRBV30 combines with J gene TRBJ1-1; maybe TRBD1 (6 bases). Germline CDR1 reads GTSNPN; CDR2 reads SVGIG (reference sequence). This CDR3 region has 13 residues. V was trimmed by 0 bases and J by 10 bases, leaving 15 bases between them. CDR3 sequence (DNA): TGTGCCTGGAGTGTACAGGGTACCCTTCCAGCTTTCTTT. It yields the protein CAWSVQGTLPAFF.

This clone was detected a few times. This chain joins TRBV7-3 and TRBJ2-5; 7 nucleotides line up with TRBD1. With V trimmed by 6 bases and J by 0 bases, 7 bases remained unmatched. CDR3 length: 15 amino acids. The germline CDR1 and CDR2 sequences are SGHTA and FQGTGA. The DNA for the CDR3 is TGTGCCAGCAGACCGGGACAGACCAACCAAGAGACCCAGTACTTC. Protein: CASRPGQTNQETQYF.

There are a few counts of this clone. The chain recombines TRBV5-4 with TRBJ2-1; D remains ambiguous. The V end was cut by 0 bases, the J end by 1 base, with 8 bases between. CDR1 is SGHNT, CDR2 YYREEE, per germline (reference sequence). The CDR3 spans 15 residues. In DNA, the CDR3 is TGTGCCAGCAGCTTGGTCTTTAGTTCCTACAATGAGCAGTTCTTC. It translates to CASSLVFSSYNEQFF.

A few counts support this clone. The J gene is TRBJ2-7, the V gene TRBV7-6; tentatively, D is TRBD2 (6 bases). The germline gives CDR1 SGHVS, CDR2 FNYEAQ. The CDR3 has 14 amino acids. V shed 5 bases and J shed 3 bases, with 14 bases lying between them. CDR3 amino acids: CASSPGGADYEQYF. CDR3 sequence (DNA): TGTGCCAGCAGCCCCGGAGGGGCGGACTACGAGCAGTACTTC.

This chain uses TRBV11-2 with TRBJ1-4; D not certain. This CDR3 contains 17 residues. The V gene's germline CDR1 is SGHAT and CDR2 FQNNGV. V lost 5 bases and J 5 bases, leaving 21 bases between the germline ends. In DNA form, the CDR3 reads TGTGCCAGCAGCGGAGGTGTTTATGCCCGGGAGAATGAAAAACTGTTTTTT. It specifies CASSGGVYARENEKLFF.

The rearrangement joins TRBV7-2 to TRBJ1-1; 8 bases fit TRBD1. The CDR3 totals 15 residues. J was trimmed by 0 bases and V by 6 bases; bases with no gene match: 6. CDR1 SGHTA and CDR2 FQGNSA come from the germline V gene. CDR3 in amino acids: CASRQRQGMNTEAFF. For the CDR3, the DNA is TGTGCCAGCAGGCAAAGACAGGGGATGAACACTGAAGCTTTCTTT.

Of note for this clone: At one of its ends the junction is not consistent with the germline gene, which may arise from a read error. The identical CDR3 is also encoded by other nucleotide sequences in the sample. The chain combines TRBV4-2 with TRBJ1-5, with 8 bases fitting TRBD1. This CDR3 region has 15 residues. Germline V lookup: CDR1 LGHNA, CDR2 YNFKEQ. The CDR3 bases are TGTGCTAGCAGCCAAGGTCAGGGGGCAGGTCAGCCCCAGCATTTT. This translates into CASSQGQGAGQPQHF.

There are a few counts of this clone. The chain has TRBV5-4 and TRBJ2-1, with D possibly TRBD1 on 5 matching bases. This CDR3 is 12 amino acids long. Trimming pared 4 bases from V and 9 bases from J, leaving 11 bases between. Germline assignment: CDR1 SGHNT and CDR2 YYREEE (reference sequence). The CDR3 DNA is TGTGCCAGCAGCCGAGGACAAACTGAGCAGTTCTTC. It codes for CASSRGQTEQFF.

The rearrangement uses TRBV30 and TRBJ2-4, with 10 bases lining up with TRBD2. J was trimmed by 2 bases and V by 5 bases; bases with no gene match: 6. Germline V lookup: CDR1 GTSNPN, CDR2 SVGIG (reference sequence). The CDR3 loop spans 15 amino acids. The CDR3 spells CAWELAGAPKNIQYF. The CDR3 bases are TGTGCCTGGGAGCTAGCGGGAGCGCCCAAAAACATTCAGTACTTC.

This rearrangement joins TRBV5-1 to TRBJ2-3; possibly TRBD2 for D (6 bases). V shed 6 bases and J shed 6 bases, with 23 bases lying between them. Germline loops: CDR1 SGHRS, CDR2 YFSETQ. CDR3 length equals 16 residues. In DNA, the CDR3 is TGCGCCAGCAACACGGGGGACGACTCCCGTTTGGATACGCAGTATTTT. Amino acid sequence: CASNTGDDSRLDTQYF.

This chain connects TRBV27 to TRBJ2-7; TRBD1 matches 7 bases. The germline CDR1 and CDR2 sequences are MNHEY and SMNVEV (reference sequence). The CDR3 sequence is 14 residues long. Trimming cost V 4 bases and J 2 bases; bases outside gene matches: 5. DNA for the CDR3: TGTGCCAGCAGTTCCTCCGGGACAGCCTACGAGCAGTACTTC. The encoded protein is CASSSSGTAYEQYF.

The chain employs TRBV15 and TRBJ1-1; 7 bases match TRBD1. This CDR3 region has 14 residues. The J segment lost 2 bases and the V segment lost 3 bases, leaving 3 bases of the junction unmatched. CDR1 and CDR2 from the germline V gene are LNHNV and YYDKDF (reference sequence). The CDR3 here is CATSRDRTNTEAFF. The CDR3 DNA reads TGTGCCACCAGCAGGGACAGGACCAACACTGAAGCTTTCTTT.

This clone has only a few counts. The rearrangement uses TRBV7-3 and TRBJ2-1; 7 bases map to TRBD1. Germline V lookup: CDR1 SGHTA, CDR2 FQGTGA. The V segment lost 0 bases and the J segment 9 bases; nucleotides outside the gene matches: 8. The CDR3 consists of 15 residues. CDR3 protein: CASSLTVGTALEQFF. The CDR3 DNA reads TGTGCCAGCAGCTTAACGGTGGGGACAGCACTTGAGCAGTTCTTC.

The chain links TRBV9 to TRBJ2-1; D unresolved. The length of the CDR3 is 16 residues. CDR1 SGDLS and CDR2 YYNGEE come from the germline V gene. The ends were cut back, 0 bases at V and 0 bases at J, with 10 bases in the middle. The CDR3 spells CASSVVSRSSYNEQFF. The CDR3 bases are TGTGCCAGCAGCGTAGTGAGTCGGAGCTCCTACAATGAGCAGTTCTTC.

The chain uses TRBV25-1 and TRBJ2-5, with D tentatively TRBD2 (6 bases). Germline CDR1 MGHDK, CDR2 SYGVNS. The CDR3 has 13 residues. V was trimmed by 3 bases and J by 4 bases, leaving 9 bases between them. CDR3 sequence: CASSDWGGETQYF. The CDR3 DNA sequence: TGTGCCAGCAGTGATTGGGGAGGAGAGACCCAGTACTTC.

The chain joins TRBV18 to TRBJ2-2, with D possibly TRBD2 on 5 matching bases. CDR3 length: 16 residues. Germline lookup yields CDR1 KGHSH and CDR2 LQKENI. Trimming pared 3 bases from V and 1 base from J, leaving 12 bases between. The CDR3 sequence is CASSPRVLQNTGELFF. CDR3 bases: TGTGCCAGCTCACCGAGGGTTTTGCAGAACACCGGGGAGCTGTTTTTT.

The table lists this clone with a few counts. V and J are TRBV5-4 and TRBJ2-1, with 8 bases identical to TRBD2. Germline V CDR1 and CDR2: SGHNT, YYREEE (reference sequence). The CDR3 spans 16 residues. J gave up 2 bases and V 1 base, and 5 bases lay outside the gene matches. The CDR3: CASSLLERGTYNEQFF. The CDR3 DNA reads as TGTGCCAGCAGCTTGCTTGAGCGGGGGACCTACAATGAGCAGTTCTTC.

This clone was recorded at least ten times. The chain carries TRBV30 and TRBJ2-3; unclear D gene. The CDR3 covers 12 residues. V was clipped by 4 bases and J by 4 bases, with 9 bases between them. Looked up from germline, CDR1 is GTSNPN and CDR2 is SVGIG (reference sequence). CDR3 loop: CAWTALADTQYF. CDR3 bases: TGTGCCTGGACCGCTCTAGCAGATACGCAGTATTTT.

This clone was found a few times. The chain employs TRBV29-1 and TRBJ2-2; 7 nucleotides match TRBD1. The CDR3 length is 15 residues. V lost 6 bases, J lost 5 bases, and 12 bases stayed unmatched. Germline CDR1 reads SQVTM; CDR2 reads ANQGSEA. CDR3 coding DNA: TGCAGCGTCGCTTCAACAGGGGCATGGACCGGGGAGCTGTTTTTT. As protein: CSVASTGAWTGELFF.